This is a list of T cell receptor beta chains from one sample in a study of blood T cell repertoires in COVID-19. Produced via immunoSEQ multiplex PCR; TCRdb's table is partial and in-frame only. Altogether 51,000 or so clones are present, around 85% being singletons, with the ten largest covering 26%. The sequenced sample was peripheral blood. These receptor sequences come from a woman aged 80 or older with COVID-19, enrolled during active disease. CDR3s include the opening cysteine and the closing phenylalanine or tryptophan. The D gene is left open where the match is weak. Size is omitted from some rows. Given values are once, few, many or a class for expanded clones.

J: TRBJ1-6
D: NA
V: TRBV20-1
size: NA
DNA: TGCAGTGCTAGTCACAGGGTTTATTCACCCCTCCACTTT
CDR3: CSASHRVYSPLHF

J: TRBJ2-3
D: NA
V: TRBV7-2
size: NA
DNA: TGTGCCAGCAGCTTTGTTGGCCCCCCAGATACGCAGTATTTT
CDR3: CASSFVGPPDTQYF

J: TRBJ1-5
D: NA
V: TRBV19
size: NA
DNA: TGTGCCAGTAAACAAGGGGCAGGGCGCAATCAGCCCCAGCATTTT
CDR3: CASKQGAGRNQPQHF

J: TRBJ2-2
D: TRBD1
V: TRBV28
size: NA
DNA: TGTGCCAGCAGTTTCTTCCTAAGGGGGCCCCGGTTCACCGGGGAGCTGTTTTTT
CDR3: CASSFFLRGPRFTGELFF

J: TRBJ2-1
D: NA
V: TRBV9
size: NA
DNA: TGTGCCAGCAGCGAGGAGGTTCATGGTGGCAATGAGCAGTTCTTC
CDR3: CASSEEVHGGNEQFF

J: TRBJ1-5
D: TRBD1
V: TRBV6-6
size: few
DNA: TGTGCCAGCAGTAATGGACAGGGCGTTCAGCCCCAGCATTTT
CDR3: CASSNGQGVQPQHF

J: TRBJ1-6
D: TRBD1
V: TRBV15
size: NA
DNA: TGTGCCACCAGCAGTACAGGGGGGTATTCACCCCTCCACTTT
CDR3: CATSSTGGYSPLHF

J: TRBJ2-2
D: NA
V: TRBV3-1/TRBV3-2
size: few
DNA: TGTGCCAGCAGCCAAAGTACTATCAACACCGGGGAGCTGTTTTTT
CDR3: CASSQSTINTGELFF

J: TRBJ2-1
D: NA
V: TRBV14
size: NA
DNA: TGTGCCTCCTGCCTCGGGGGGCCTAGCTCCTACAATGAGCAGTTCTTC
CDR3: CASCLGGPSSYNEQFF

J: TRBJ2-7
D: NA
V: TRBV29-1
size: NA
DNA: TGCAGCGTTGTAGGGGAATTAAACGAGCAGTACTTC
CDR3: CSVVGELNEQYF

J: TRBJ2-7
D: NA
V: TRBV9
size: once
DNA: TGTGCCAGCAGCCCGGGGACAACCTCCTACGAGCAGTACTTC
CDR3: CASSPGTTSYEQYF

J: TRBJ2-1
D: TRBD2
V: TRBV3-1/TRBV3-2
size: NA
DNA: TGTGCCAGCAAAGGTAGCGGGAGTAATGAGCAGTTCTTC
CDR3: CASKGSGSNEQFF

J: TRBJ2-1
D: TRBD1
V: TRBV27
size: NA
DNA: TGTGCCAGCGGTCCGGACAGGGGTTGGTATGAGCAGTTCTTC
CDR3: CASGPDRGWYEQFF

J: TRBJ2-6
D: NA
V: TRBV3-1/TRBV3-2
size: once
DNA: TGTGCCAGCAGCACACGGATGACAGTCTCTGGGGCCAACGTCCTGACTTTC
CDR3: CASSTRMTVSGANVLTF

J: TRBJ1-6
D: NA
V: TRBV29-1
size: NA
DNA: TGCAGCGAGCCGGATGGGACTCCGATTTTGGCCCTCCACTTT
CDR3: CSEPDGTPILALHF

J: TRBJ1-5
D: NA
V: TRBV7-9
size: NA
DNA: TGTGCCAGCAGCTTATCGGGGATGGATCAGCCCCAGCATTTT
CDR3: CASSLSGMDQPQHF